The sequence of this TCR beta chain was determined in a study of shared T cell receptors in the human thymus. Produced via immunoSEQ multiplex PCR; TCRdb's table is partial and in-frame only. The sample gives roughly 700,000 clones, roughly 88% of which show up once; around 0.01% is in the top ten. Germline values: CDR1 MNHEY, CDR2 SMNVEV (reference sequence). The CDR3 is made up of 16 amino acids. The V segment lost 5 bases and the J segment 2 bases; nucleotides outside the gene matches: 6. These data were likewise used in another study, on human thymus T cells. That work states: Thymic resections from corrective heart surgery supplied the tissue. Gene usage (both V and J) appeared biased in thymic and blood repertoires. The related literature has documented a marked overlap of thymic repertoires among unrelated individuals.

The rearrangement joins TRBV27 to TRBJ2-3; 11 bases fit TRBD2. This sequence was found in a boy younger than two with a congenital heart defect. The sequencing sample was made of thymocytes. This chain's CDR3 is CASSIRLAGITDTQYF. The DNA for the CDR3 is TGTGCCAGCAGTATAAGACTAGCGGGGATCACAGATACGCAGTATTTT.